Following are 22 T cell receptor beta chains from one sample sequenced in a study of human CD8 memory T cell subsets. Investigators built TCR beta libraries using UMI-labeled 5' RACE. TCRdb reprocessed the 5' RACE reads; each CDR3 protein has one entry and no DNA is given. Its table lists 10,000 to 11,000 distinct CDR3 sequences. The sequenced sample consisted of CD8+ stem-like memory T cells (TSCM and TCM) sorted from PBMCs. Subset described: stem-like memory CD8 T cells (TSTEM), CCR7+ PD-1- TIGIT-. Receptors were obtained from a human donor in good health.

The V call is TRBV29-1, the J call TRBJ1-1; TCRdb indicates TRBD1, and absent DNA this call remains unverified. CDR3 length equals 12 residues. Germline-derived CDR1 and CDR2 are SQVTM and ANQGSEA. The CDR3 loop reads CSAEGGNTEAFF.

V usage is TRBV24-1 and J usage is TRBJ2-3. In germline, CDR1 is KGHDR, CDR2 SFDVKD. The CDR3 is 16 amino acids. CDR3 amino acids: CATSDTLELRTDTQYF.

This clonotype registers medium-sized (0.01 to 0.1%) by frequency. Here the CDR3 reads CSAEPLTGTNTEAFF. The chain joins TRBV20-1 to TRBJ1-1; TCRdb's D call, TRBD1, is unchecked because there is no DNA. The CDR3 loop spans 15 amino acids. Germline V lookup: CDR1 DFQATT, CDR2 SNEGSKA (reference sequence).

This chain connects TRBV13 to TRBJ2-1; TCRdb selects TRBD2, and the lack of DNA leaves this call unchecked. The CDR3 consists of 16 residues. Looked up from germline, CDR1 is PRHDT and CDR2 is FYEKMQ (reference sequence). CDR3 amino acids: CASSLNPGLASNEQFF.

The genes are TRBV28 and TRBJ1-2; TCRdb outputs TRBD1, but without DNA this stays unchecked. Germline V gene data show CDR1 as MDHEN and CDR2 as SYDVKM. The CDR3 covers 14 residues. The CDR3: CASSLGDSYYGYTF.

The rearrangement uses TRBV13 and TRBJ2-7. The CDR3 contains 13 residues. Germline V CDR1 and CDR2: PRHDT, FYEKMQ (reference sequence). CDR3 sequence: CASSFGESYEQYF.

The CDR3 sequence: CASEDGGNYEQYF. The chain is built from TRBV2 and TRBJ2-7; TCRdb lists TRBD2, though no DNA is available to test this call. Germline lookup yields CDR1 SNHLY and CDR2 FYNNEI. The length of the CDR3 is 13 residues. The complete variable domain, with remaining parts taken from reference TRBV2 and TRBJ2-7, reads EPEVTQTPSHQVTQMGQEVILRCVPISNHLYFYWYRQILGQKVEFLVSFYNNEISEKSEIFDDQFSVERPDGSNFTLKIRSTKLEDSAMYFCASEDGGNYEQYFGPGTRLTVT.

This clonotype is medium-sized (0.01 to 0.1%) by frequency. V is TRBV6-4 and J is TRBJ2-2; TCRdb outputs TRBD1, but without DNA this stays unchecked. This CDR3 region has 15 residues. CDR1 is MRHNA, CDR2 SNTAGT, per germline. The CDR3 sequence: CASRPRDGATGELFF.

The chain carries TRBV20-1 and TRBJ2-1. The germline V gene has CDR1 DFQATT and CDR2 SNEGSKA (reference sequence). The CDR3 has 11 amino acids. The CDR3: CSAREWNEQFF.

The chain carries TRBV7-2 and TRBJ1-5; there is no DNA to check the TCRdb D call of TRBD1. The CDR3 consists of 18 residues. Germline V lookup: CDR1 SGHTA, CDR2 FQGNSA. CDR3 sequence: CASSLEDSGTGFYQPQHF.

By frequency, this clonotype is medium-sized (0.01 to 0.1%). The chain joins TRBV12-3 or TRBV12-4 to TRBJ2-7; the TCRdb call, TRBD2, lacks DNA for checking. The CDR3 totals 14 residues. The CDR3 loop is CASRLRDRSYEQYF.

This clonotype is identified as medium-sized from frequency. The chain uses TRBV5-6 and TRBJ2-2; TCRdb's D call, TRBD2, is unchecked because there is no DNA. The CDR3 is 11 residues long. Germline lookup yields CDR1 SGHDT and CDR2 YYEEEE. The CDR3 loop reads CAPAVSGELFF.

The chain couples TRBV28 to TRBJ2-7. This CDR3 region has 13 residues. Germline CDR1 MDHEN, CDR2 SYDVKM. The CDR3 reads CASSYPIAYEQYF.

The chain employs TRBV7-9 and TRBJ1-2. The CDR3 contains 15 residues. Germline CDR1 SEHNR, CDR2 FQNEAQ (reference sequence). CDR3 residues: CASSLGTAIYYGYTF.

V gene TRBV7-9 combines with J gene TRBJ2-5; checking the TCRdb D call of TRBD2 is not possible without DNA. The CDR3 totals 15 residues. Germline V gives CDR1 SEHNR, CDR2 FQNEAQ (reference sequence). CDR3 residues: CASSLVVGSQETQYF.

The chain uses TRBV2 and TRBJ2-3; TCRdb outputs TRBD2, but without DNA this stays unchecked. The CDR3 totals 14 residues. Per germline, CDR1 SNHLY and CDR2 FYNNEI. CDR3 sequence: CALLAGGQPDTQYF.

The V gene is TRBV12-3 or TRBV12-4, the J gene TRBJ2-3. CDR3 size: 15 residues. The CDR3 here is CASSPTSSSTDTQYF.

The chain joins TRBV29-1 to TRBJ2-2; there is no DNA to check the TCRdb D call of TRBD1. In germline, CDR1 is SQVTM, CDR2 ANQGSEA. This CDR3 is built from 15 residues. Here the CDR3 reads CSVWNPGANTGELFF.

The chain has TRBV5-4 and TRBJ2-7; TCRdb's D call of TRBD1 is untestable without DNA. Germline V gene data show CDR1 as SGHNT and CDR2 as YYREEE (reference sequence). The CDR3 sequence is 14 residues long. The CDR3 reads CASSFDRGRNEQYF.

The CDR3 region is CAWSGGVEQFF. The gene calls are TRBV30 and TRBJ2-1; lacking DNA, the TRBD1 call made by TCRdb goes unchecked. Germline V gives CDR1 GTSNPN, CDR2 SVGIG (reference sequence). CDR3 size: 11 residues.

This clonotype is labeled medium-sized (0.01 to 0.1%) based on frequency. CDR3 sequence reads: CASSYSAQSSYNEQFF. The chain combines TRBV6-5 with TRBJ2-1. The CDR3 runs 16 residues. Germline CDR1 MNHEY, CDR2 SVGAGI.

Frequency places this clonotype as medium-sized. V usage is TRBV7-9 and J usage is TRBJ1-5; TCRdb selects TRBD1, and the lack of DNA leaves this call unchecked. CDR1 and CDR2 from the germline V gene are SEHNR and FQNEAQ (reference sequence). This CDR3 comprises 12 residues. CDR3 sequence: CASSSIQGTQHF.